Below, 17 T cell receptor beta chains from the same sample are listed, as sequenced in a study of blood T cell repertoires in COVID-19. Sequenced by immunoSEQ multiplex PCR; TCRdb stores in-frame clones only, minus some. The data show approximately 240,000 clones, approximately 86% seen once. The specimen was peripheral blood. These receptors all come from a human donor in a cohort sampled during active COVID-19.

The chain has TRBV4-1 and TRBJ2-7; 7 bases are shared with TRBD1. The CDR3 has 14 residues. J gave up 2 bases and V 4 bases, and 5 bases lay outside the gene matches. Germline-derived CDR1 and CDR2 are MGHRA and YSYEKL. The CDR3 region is CASSPGTVTYEQYF. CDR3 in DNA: TGCGCCAGCAGCCCCGGGACAGTGACCTACGAGCAGTACTTC.

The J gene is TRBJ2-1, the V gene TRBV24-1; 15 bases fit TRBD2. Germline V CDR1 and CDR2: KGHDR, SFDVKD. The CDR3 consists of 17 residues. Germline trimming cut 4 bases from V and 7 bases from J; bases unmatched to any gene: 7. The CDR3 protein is CATSDTGTSGRPNEQFF. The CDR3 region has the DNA TGTGCCACCAGTGACACCGGGACTAGCGGGAGGCCGAATGAGCAGTTCTTC.

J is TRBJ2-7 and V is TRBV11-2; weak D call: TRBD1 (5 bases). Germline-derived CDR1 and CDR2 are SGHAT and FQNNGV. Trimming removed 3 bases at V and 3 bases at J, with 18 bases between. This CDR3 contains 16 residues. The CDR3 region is CASSFARVNRNYEQYF. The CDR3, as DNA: TGTGCCAGCAGCTTTGCCCGGGTGAACAGGAACTACGAGCAGTACTTC.

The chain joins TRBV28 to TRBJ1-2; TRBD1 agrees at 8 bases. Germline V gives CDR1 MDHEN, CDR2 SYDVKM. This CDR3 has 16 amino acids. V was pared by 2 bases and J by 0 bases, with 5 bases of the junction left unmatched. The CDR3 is CASSLSSGQANYGYTF. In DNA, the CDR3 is TGTGCCAGCAGTTTAAGCTCGGGACAGGCTAACTATGGCTACACCTTC.

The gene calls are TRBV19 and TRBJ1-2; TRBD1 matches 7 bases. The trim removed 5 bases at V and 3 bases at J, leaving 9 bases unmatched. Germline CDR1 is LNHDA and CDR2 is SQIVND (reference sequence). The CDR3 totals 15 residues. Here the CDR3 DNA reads TGTGCCAGTAGTCTCCGACAGGGTGGGGACTATGGCTACACCTTC. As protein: CASSLRQGGDYGYTF.

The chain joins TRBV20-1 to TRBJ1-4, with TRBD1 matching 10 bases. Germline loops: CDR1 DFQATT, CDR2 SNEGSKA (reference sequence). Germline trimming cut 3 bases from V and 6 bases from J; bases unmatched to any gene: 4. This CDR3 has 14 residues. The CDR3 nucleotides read TGCAGTGCTAGTGGTGGACAGGGGGATGAAAAACTGTTTTTT. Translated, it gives CSASGGQGDEKLFF.

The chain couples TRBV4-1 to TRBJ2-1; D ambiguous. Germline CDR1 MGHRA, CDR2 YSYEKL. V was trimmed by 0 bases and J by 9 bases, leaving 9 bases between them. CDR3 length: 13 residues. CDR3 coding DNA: TGCGCCAGCAGCCAAGATCGCGCTCTTGAGCAGTTCTTC. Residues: CASSQDRALEQFF.

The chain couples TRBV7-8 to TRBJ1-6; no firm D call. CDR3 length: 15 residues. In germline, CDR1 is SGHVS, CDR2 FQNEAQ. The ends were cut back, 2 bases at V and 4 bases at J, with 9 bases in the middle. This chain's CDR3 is CASSLTTDYNSPLHF. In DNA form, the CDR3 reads TGTGCCAGCAGCTTAACCACAGATTATAATTCACCCCTCCACTTT.

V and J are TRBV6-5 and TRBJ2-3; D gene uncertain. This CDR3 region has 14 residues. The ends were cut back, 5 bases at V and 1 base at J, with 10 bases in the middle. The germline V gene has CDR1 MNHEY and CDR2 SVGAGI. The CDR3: CASSIQTGTDTQYF. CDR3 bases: TGTGCCAGCAGTATACAGACGGGCACAGATACGCAGTATTTT.

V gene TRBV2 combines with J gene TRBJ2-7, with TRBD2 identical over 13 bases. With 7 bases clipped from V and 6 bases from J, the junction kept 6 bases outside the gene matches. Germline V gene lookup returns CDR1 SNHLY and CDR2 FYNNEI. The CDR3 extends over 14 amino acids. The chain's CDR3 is CASTGTSGKGEQYF. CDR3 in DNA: TGTGCCAGCACCGGGACTAGCGGGAAGGGCGAGCAGTACTTC. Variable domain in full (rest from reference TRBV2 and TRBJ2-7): EPEVTQTPSHQVTQMGQEVILRCVPISNHLYFYWYRQILGQKVEFLVSFYNNEISEKSEIFDDQFSVERPDGSNFTLKIRSTKLEDSAMYFCASTGTSGKGEQYFGPGTRLTVT.

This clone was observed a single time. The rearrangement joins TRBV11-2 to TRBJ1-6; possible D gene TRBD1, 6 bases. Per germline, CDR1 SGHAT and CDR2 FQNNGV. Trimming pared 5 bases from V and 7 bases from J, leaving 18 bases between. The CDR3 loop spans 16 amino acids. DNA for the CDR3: TGTGCCAGCAGCCTATGGGTGGGCAGGGGAAATTCACCCCTCCACTTT. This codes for CASSLWVGRGNSPLHF.

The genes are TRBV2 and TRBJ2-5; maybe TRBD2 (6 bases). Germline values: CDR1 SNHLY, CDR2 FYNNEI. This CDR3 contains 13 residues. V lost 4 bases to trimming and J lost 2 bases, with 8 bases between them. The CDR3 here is CASSGGTQETQYF. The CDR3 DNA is TGTGCCAGCAGTGGCGGGACTCAAGAGACCCAGTACTTC.

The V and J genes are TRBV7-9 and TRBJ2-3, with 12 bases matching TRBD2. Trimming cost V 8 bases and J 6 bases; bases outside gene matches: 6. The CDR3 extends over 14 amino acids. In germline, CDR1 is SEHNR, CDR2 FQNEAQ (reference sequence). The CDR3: CASGRLAGVDTQYF. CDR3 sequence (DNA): TGTGCCAGCGGGCGACTAGCGGGAGTTGATACGCAGTATTTT.

The CDR3 is CASSFDRGVDEQYF. CDR3 DNA sequence: TGTGCCAGCAGCTTTGACAGGGGCGTCGACGAGCAGTACTTC. The rearrangement links TRBV7-9 to TRBJ2-7; TRBD1 aligns across 8 bases. Germline CDR1 reads SEHNR; CDR2 reads FQNEAQ (reference sequence). This CDR3 is built from 14 residues. V lost 3 bases to trimming and J lost 5 bases; unmatched junction nucleotides: 6.

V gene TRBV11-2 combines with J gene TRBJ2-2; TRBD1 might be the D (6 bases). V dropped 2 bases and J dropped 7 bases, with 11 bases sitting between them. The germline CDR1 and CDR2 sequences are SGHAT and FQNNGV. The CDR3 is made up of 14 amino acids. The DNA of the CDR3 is TGTGCCAGCAGCTTACATAACAGGGACGGGGAGCTGTTTTTT. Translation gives CASSLHNRDGELFF.

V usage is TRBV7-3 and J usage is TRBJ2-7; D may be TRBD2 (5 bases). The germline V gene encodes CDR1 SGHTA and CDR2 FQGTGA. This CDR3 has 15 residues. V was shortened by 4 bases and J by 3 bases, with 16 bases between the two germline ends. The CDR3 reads CASSSPSPGDYEQYF. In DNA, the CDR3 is TGTGCCAGCAGCTCCCCGTCCCCCGGGGACTACGAGCAGTACTTC.

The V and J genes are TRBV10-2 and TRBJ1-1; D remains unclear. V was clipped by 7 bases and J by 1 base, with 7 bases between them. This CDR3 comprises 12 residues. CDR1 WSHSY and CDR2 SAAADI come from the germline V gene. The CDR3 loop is CASTHSNTEAFF. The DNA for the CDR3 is TGCGCCAGCACCCACTCGAACACTGAAGCTTTCTTT.